This paragraph covers one T cell receptor beta chain sequence. The V gene end was trimmed by 4 bases and the J gene end by 7 bases; junction bases not matched to a gene: 7. From germline, CDR1 is SGHVS and CDR2 FQNEAQ. The CDR3 loop spans 14 amino acids. This sample was included in a study of T cell changes during pregnancy in multiple sclerosis. Data came from immunoSEQ multiplex PCR; TCRdb stores just in-frame clones and leaves some out. This table holds tens of thousands of clones, 91% found once. The sample consisted of peripheral blood, taken after pregnancy. This clonotype was sampled from a female donor in good health, enrolled as a control in a pregnancy study. J is TRBJ1-5 and V is TRBV7-8; TRBD1 agrees at 7 bases. As DNA, the CDR3 is TGTGCCAGCAGCTACACAGGGGTAAACCAGCCCCAGCATTTT. As protein: CASSYTGVNQPQHF.